The clone carrying this TCR beta chain was counted between two and nine times. What it binds is unknown. The sample belongs to a study of T cell repertoires in cytomegalovirus infection. Study results and caveats: Public TCR beta family frequency separated CMV-and-HLA carriers, including in an independent cohort.

Trimming shortened V by 7 bases and J by 3 bases, and 7 bases separated the two germline ends. Germline V gene data show CDR1 as MNHNY and CDR2 as SVGAGI (reference sequence). This CDR3 is built from 12 residues. TCRdb reanalysed the reads using MiXCR and keeps one entry per CDR3 protein. The table records hundreds of thousands of distinct CDR3 sequences, roughly a sixth of them present only once. Sequenced material: PBMCs. This chain connects TRBV6-6 to TRBJ1-5, with D possibly being TRBD1 (5 bases). The TCR was taken from a human donor in good health (CMV status not recorded). Some clones in this sample may be carry-over from other donors' samples. DNA of the CDR3: TGTGCCAGCACCAGGGACAATCAGCCCCAGCATTTT. Residues: CASTRDNQPQHF.